The rows below give T cell receptor beta chains drawn from one sample of a study of cytomegalovirus exposure and HLA in healthy donors. Repertoires were generated with immunoSEQ multiplex PCR, while TCRdb's copy carries only in-frame clones and drops some. The top ten hold 8% to 9.5% of the sample, which has under 150,000 clones, around two thirds seen once. Input material: PBMCs. The receptors derive from a woman between 40 and 55 years old in good health and CMV-seropositive. The CDR3 runs from the conserved cysteine through the conserved F or W. A D gene is named only where the DNA matches it firmly. A row's size may be missing; if present it is once, few, many or a size class.

CDR3aa: CASSHTAFQETQYF; CDR3nt: TGCGCCAGCAGCCACACAGCCTTCCAAGAGACCCAGTACTTC; j_gene: TRBJ2-5; abundance: once; v_gene: TRBV4-1; d_gene: NA
CDR3aa: CASSFTRQVVGPGYTF; CDR3nt: TGTGCCAGCAGTTTTACCCGACAGGTCGTAGGGCCCGGCTACACCTTC; j_gene: TRBJ1-2; abundance: NA; v_gene: TRBV6-5; d_gene: NA
CDR3aa: CASSLAPPSGRIHEQFF; CDR3nt: TGTGCCAGCAGCTTAGCTCCCCCAAGCGGGAGGATCCATGAGCAGTTCTTC; j_gene: TRBJ2-1; abundance: NA; v_gene: TRBV7-6; d_gene: TRBD2
CDR3aa: CASSVSGRAGNEQYF; CDR3nt: TGTGCCAGCAGTGTTAGCGGGAGGGCCGGAAACGAGCAGTACTTC; j_gene: TRBJ2-7; abundance: NA; v_gene: TRBV6-5; d_gene: TRBD2
CDR3aa: CASSYTDRDEQYF; CDR3nt: TGTGCCAGCAGTTACACGGACAGGGACGAGCAGTACTTC; j_gene: TRBJ2-7; abundance: NA; v_gene: TRBV6-6; d_gene: TRBD1
CDR3aa: CASSFLTSYGVLTF; CDR3nt: TGTGCCAGCAGCTTCCTCACCTCCTATGGCGTCCTGACTTTC; j_gene: TRBJ2-6; abundance: once; v_gene: TRBV5-6; d_gene: NA
CDR3aa: CASSLSVGTGVGPQHF; CDR3nt: TGTGCCAGCAGCTTATCGGTGGGGACAGGGGTAGGGCCCCAGCATTTT; j_gene: TRBJ1-5; abundance: NA; v_gene: TRBV7-2; d_gene: TRBD1
CDR3aa: CASSLGAGSTDTQYF; CDR3nt: TGTGCCAGCAGCTTAGGAGCGGGGAGCACAGATACGCAGTATTTT; j_gene: TRBJ2-3; abundance: NA; v_gene: TRBV11-3; d_gene: TRBD2
CDR3aa: CASTLATGSNQPQHF; CDR3nt: TGTGCCAGCACCCTTGCAACGGGTAGCAATCAGCCCCAGCATTTT; j_gene: TRBJ1-5; abundance: NA; v_gene: TRBV7-2; d_gene: NA
CDR3aa: CAWKPGNTEAFF; CDR3nt: TGTGCCTGGAAGCCAGGGAACACTGAAGCTTTCTTT; j_gene: TRBJ1-1; abundance: NA; v_gene: TRBV30; d_gene: NA
CDR3aa: CASSLNSNTGELFF; CDR3nt: TGTGCCAGCAGCTTAAACAGTAACACCGGGGAGCTGTTTTTT; j_gene: TRBJ2-2; abundance: NA; v_gene: TRBV7-2; d_gene: NA
CDR3aa: CASSDPQATSGIAIDEQFF; CDR3nt: TGTGCCAGCAGCGACCCTCAGGCGACTAGCGGGATAGCTATCGATGAGCAGTTCTTC; j_gene: TRBJ2-1; abundance: NA; v_gene: TRBV11-2; d_gene: TRBD2
CDR3aa: CASSQAHGGHYGYTF; CDR3nt: TGCGCCAGCAGCCAAGCTCATGGGGGCCACTATGGCTACACCTTC; j_gene: TRBJ1-2; abundance: few; v_gene: TRBV4-3; d_gene: NA
CDR3aa: CASSLIWESYNEQFF; CDR3nt: TGTGCCAGCAGCTTGATTTGGGAGAGCTACAATGAGCAGTTCTTC; j_gene: TRBJ2-1; abundance: NA; v_gene: TRBV5-4; d_gene: NA
CDR3aa: CASSQELLAGGAYEQYF; CDR3nt: TGCGCCAGCAGCCAAGAATTGCTAGCGGGAGGAGCCTACGAGCAGTACTTC; j_gene: TRBJ2-7; abundance: NA; v_gene: TRBV4-3; d_gene: TRBD2
CDR3aa: CASSSVRGNQPQHF; CDR3nt: TGTGCCAGCAGTTCCGTTCGAGGCAATCAGCCCCAGCATTTT; j_gene: TRBJ1-5; abundance: NA; v_gene: TRBV28; d_gene: NA
CDR3aa: CASSLVGANGYTF; CDR3nt: TGTGCCAGCAGCTTAGTTGGGGCGAACGGCTACACCTTC; j_gene: TRBJ1-2; abundance: NA; v_gene: TRBV7-9; d_gene: NA
CDR3aa: CASSPDRYSNQPQHF; CDR3nt: TGTGCCAGCAGTCCGGACAGATATAGCAATCAGCCCCAGCATTTT; j_gene: TRBJ1-5; abundance: NA; v_gene: TRBV2; d_gene: NA
CDR3aa: CASRYTGRPYGYTF; CDR3nt: TGTGCCAGCAGGTACACCGGGAGGCCATATGGCTACACCTTC; j_gene: TRBJ1-2; abundance: once; v_gene: TRBV28; d_gene: NA
CDR3aa: CASSPRSQWVNYEQYF; CDR3nt: TGTGCCAGCAGTCCCCGGAGTCAGTGGGTCAACTACGAGCAGTACTTC; j_gene: TRBJ2-7; abundance: once; v_gene: TRBV28; d_gene: NA
CDR3aa: CASSDSRGDTQYF; CDR3nt: TGTGCCAGCAGTGACTCAAGGGGTGATACGCAGTATTTT; j_gene: TRBJ2-3; abundance: few; v_gene: TRBV6-4; d_gene: NA
CDR3aa: CASSSRQGNTIYF; CDR3nt: TGTGCCAGCAGCTCCAGACAGGGAAACACCATATATTTT; j_gene: TRBJ1-3; abundance: NA; v_gene: TRBV7-2; d_gene: NA
CDR3aa: CASNRPARQGTYNEQFF; CDR3nt: TGTGCCAGCAACAGGCCAGCAAGACAGGGAACATACAATGAGCAGTTCTTC; j_gene: TRBJ2-1; abundance: few; v_gene: TRBV7-9; d_gene: TRBD1
CDR3aa: CAWSVGRGGNTIYF; CDR3nt: TGTGCCTGGAGTGTGGGCAGGGGAGGAAACACCATATATTTT; j_gene: TRBJ1-3; abundance: few; v_gene: TRBV30; d_gene: NA
CDR3aa: CASSLRRGTDTQYF; CDR3nt: TGTGCCAGCAGCTTACGCAGGGGCACAGATACGCAGTATTTT; j_gene: TRBJ2-3; abundance: NA; v_gene: TRBV7-2; d_gene: NA
CDR3aa: CASGSGTSGDTQYF; CDR3nt: TGTGCTAGTGGGAGTGGAACTAGCGGGGATACGCAGTATTTT; j_gene: TRBJ2-3; abundance: NA; v_gene: TRBV12-5; d_gene: TRBD2
CDR3aa: CASSPRRGNTEAFF; CDR3nt: TGTGCCAGCTCACCACGGAGGGGGAACACTGAAGCTTTCTTT; j_gene: TRBJ1-1; abundance: few; v_gene: TRBV18; d_gene: NA